This T cell receptor (beta chain) was documented in a study of CD8 T cells in Susac syndrome. This CDR3 is built from 14 residues. Per germline, CDR1 SEHNR and CDR2 FQNEAQ (reference sequence). Trimming cost V 5 bases and J 1 base, with 11 bases left between them. With random hexamers, roughly 0.45 to 1 ug RNA was reverse transcribed. TCRdb re-called the immunoSEQ multiplex PCR reads through MiXCR, storing one row per CDR3 protein. The sample has 150,000 to 250,000 distinct CDR3 sequences, over 90% seen once. The sequencing sample was made of CD4+ T cells from PBMCs. This sequence was found in a human donor with multiple sclerosis. The V call is TRBV7-9, the J call TRBJ1-1; D gene unclear. The CDR3 loop reads CASSPPAENTEAFF. The CDR3 nucleotides read TGTGCCAGCAGCCCCCCGGCGGAGAACACTGAAGCTTTCTTT.